This entry lists 14 T cell receptor beta chains sequenced from one sample in a study of blood T cell repertoires in COVID-19. Assay used: immunoSEQ multiplex PCR; TCRdb lists only in-frame clones, some missing. The data hold fewer than 90,000 clones, with roughly 86% observed a single time. What was sequenced was peripheral blood. These TCRs come from a man in his 70s with acute or convalescent COVID-19.

The gene calls are TRBV18 and TRBJ1-4, with 7 bases matching TRBD1. Per germline, CDR1 KGHSH and CDR2 LQKENI. The CDR3 has 15 residues. The junction had 5 bases not matched to a gene; V was cut back by 2 bases and J by 5 bases. The CDR3 loop reads CASSPEGQPNEKLFF. The DNA for the CDR3 is TGTGCCAGCTCACCAGAGGGACAGCCAAATGAAAAACTGTTTTTT.

This clone was counted a single time. The CDR3 nucleotides read TGTGCCAGCAGTCAGGAGGGACAGGGGGTTCGCAACGAGCAGTACTTC. Residues: CASSQEGQGVRNEQYF. The chain uses TRBV6-6 and TRBJ2-7; 11 nucleotides align to TRBD1. The CDR3 loop spans 16 amino acids. After removal of 5 bases from V and 5 bases from J, the junction contained 11 bases not matched to a gene. Germline values: CDR1 MNHNY, CDR2 SVGAGI (reference sequence).

The chain couples TRBV7-9 to TRBJ2-3; D uncertain. CDR1 is SEHNR, CDR2 FQNEAQ, per germline (reference sequence). The CDR3 extends over 16 amino acids. Between the trimmed V and J ends, which lost 5 bases and 0 bases, there was a span of 15 bases. The CDR3 protein is CASSIGQYVSTDTQYF. CDR3 coding DNA: TGTGCCAGCAGCATAGGGCAATACGTTAGCACAGATACGCAGTATTTT. Drawing the rest from reference TRBV7-9 and TRBJ2-3, the complete variable domain is DTGVSQNPRHKITKRGQNVTFRCDPISEHNRLYWYRQTLGQGPEFLTYFQNEAQLEKSRLLSDRFSAERPKGSFSTLEIQRTEQGDSAMYLCASSIGQYVSTDTQYFGPGTRLTVL.

The chain joins TRBV2 to TRBJ1-4, with 7 nucleotides matching TRBD1. The junction had 7 bases not matched to a gene; V was cut back by 7 bases and J by 2 bases. This CDR3 comprises 15 residues. In germline, CDR1 is SNHLY, CDR2 FYNNEI. This CDR3 is CASTQPGQTNEKLFF. The DNA for the CDR3 is TGTGCCAGCACCCAACCGGGACAGACTAATGAAAAACTGTTTTTT.

The chain employs TRBV5-1 and TRBJ1-3; D possibly corresponds to TRBD1 (5 bases). The CDR3 runs to 17 residues. V gave up 4 bases and J gave up 0 bases, with 17 bases separating them. Germline V gene sequence: CDR1 SGHRS, CDR2 YFSETQ. CDR3 DNA sequence: TGCGCCAGCAGCCTCGACGGGGCGGGAAACTCTGGAAACACCATATATTTT. This gives the protein CASSLDGAGNSGNTIYF.

This clone was recorded only once. The DNA of the CDR3 is TGTGCCAGCAGCCCCTTGGGGCGCGGGGGGGCCTCTATTCATGAGCAGTTCTTC. Protein sequence: CASSPLGRGGASIHEQFF. The chain links TRBV5-4 to TRBJ2-1; 9 bases are a match to TRBD2. This CDR3 spans 18 amino acids. CDR1 is SGHNT and CDR2 is YYREEE in the germline V gene (reference sequence). With V trimmed by 4 bases and J by 8 bases, 19 bases remained unmatched.

V and J are TRBV7-9 and TRBJ1-1, with a possible D match to TRBD1 (5 bases). The CDR3 is 13 amino acids. The germline V gene has CDR1 SEHNR and CDR2 FQNEAQ (reference sequence). The V end lost 3 bases, the J end lost 10 bases, and 15 bases lay between the germline ends. CDR3 protein: CASSFPGSTGAFF. CDR3 coding DNA: TGTGCCAGCAGCTTTCCAGGGTCCACGGGAGCTTTCTTT.

The chain is built from TRBV28 and TRBJ1-6, with 7 bases identical to TRBD1. Germline-derived CDR1 and CDR2 are MDHEN and SYDVKM. The CDR3 totals 14 residues. The V gene end was trimmed by 6 bases and the J gene end by 10 bases; junction bases not matched to a gene: 9. The CDR3 protein is CASRTTGYGSPLHF. The CDR3 DNA sequence: TGTGCCAGCAGAACGACAGGGTATGGGTCACCCCTCCACTTT.

This sequence joins TRBV6-6 and TRBJ2-1; 7 bases line up with TRBD2. In germline, CDR1 is MNHNY, CDR2 SVGAGI (reference sequence). The CDR3 extends over 14 amino acids. The V and J ends lost 5 bases and 2 bases, in that order; junction bases with no gene match: 3. This CDR3 is CASSPRGAYNEQFF. DNA of the CDR3: TGTGCCAGCAGTCCTCGGGGGGCCTACAATGAGCAGTTCTTC.

The chain recombines TRBV12-5 with TRBJ1-1, with 7 bases aligning to TRBD1. Trimming took 3 bases from V and 1 from J; bases not matched to a gene: 8. The CDR3 length is 16 residues. Per the germline V gene, CDR1 is LGHNT and CDR2 is FRNRAP. This CDR3 reads CASGFVAGGENTEAFF. CDR3 coding DNA: TGTGCTAGTGGTTTCGTAGCAGGGGGAGAGAACACTGAAGCTTTCTTT. Full variable domain (remainder filled in from reference TRBV12-5 and TRBJ1-1): DARVTQTPRHKVTEMGQEVTMRCQPILGHNTVFWYRQTMMQGLELLAYFRNRAPLDDSGMPKDRFSAEMPDATLATLKIQPSEPRDSAVYFCASGFVAGGENTEAFFGQGTRLTVV.

This clone has only one observation. This chain connects TRBV6-5 to TRBJ1-5; 8 bases map to TRBD1. The V gene's germline CDR1 is MNHEY and CDR2 SVGAGI. This CDR3 spans 15 amino acids. V shed 2 bases and J 2 bases; nucleotides not matched to a gene: 2. CDR3 DNA: TGTGCCAGCAGTTACGTGGGACAGGGCAATCAGCCCCAGCATTTT. Translating it yields CASSYVGQGNQPQHF.

This chain uses TRBV9 with TRBJ1-6; D remains unclear. Deletions cut 0 bases from V and 3 bases from J, with 7 bases between. The CDR3 length is 15 residues. CDR1 is SGDLS and CDR2 is YYNGEE in the germline V gene. CDR3 coding DNA: TGTGCCAGCAGCGTAGCGGCAGGCTATAATTCACCCCTCCACTTT. Amino acid sequence: CASSVAAGYNSPLHF. Together with reference TRBV9 and TRBJ1-6, the CDR3 gives the full variable domain: DSGVTQTPKHLITATGQRVTLRCSPRSGDLSVYWYQQSLDQGLQFLIQYYNGEERAKGNILERFSAQQFPDLHSELNLSSLELGDSALYFCASSVAAGYNSPLHFGNGTRLTVT.

This chain joins TRBV29-1 and TRBJ2-3; the match to TRBD2 covers 9 bases. Germline loops: CDR1 SQVTM, CDR2 ANQGSEA. This CDR3 is built from 15 residues. V shed 1 base, J shed 5 bases, and the junction held 7 bases outside the gene matches. The CDR3: CSVEGVAGVQDTQYF. As DNA, the CDR3 is TGCAGCGTTGAAGGGGTAGCGGGAGTCCAAGATACGCAGTATTTT.

In its sample, this clone was seen once. The J gene is TRBJ1-3, the V gene TRBV7-2; 7 nucleotides agree with TRBD1. CDR3 size: 16 residues. Germline V gene sequence: CDR1 SGHTA, CDR2 FQGNSA. J was trimmed by 4 bases and V by 5 bases; bases with no gene match: 11. This CDR3 is CASSPSSTGAGNTIYF. The CDR3 nucleotides are TGTGCCAGCAGCCCCTCGAGCACAGGGGCGGGAAACACCATATATTTT. The complete variable domain, with remaining parts taken from reference TRBV7-2 and TRBJ1-3, reads GAGVSQSPSNKVTEKGKDVELRCDPISGHTALYWYRQSLGQGLEFLIYFQGNSAPDKSGLPSDRFSAERTGGSVSTLTIQRTQQEDSAVYLCASSPSSTGAGNTIYFGEGSWLTVV.